These 24 T cell receptor beta chains share one sample of origin, sequenced in a study of blood T cell repertoires in COVID-19. Some clones are missing from TCRdb's copy, which holds only in-frame ones; the method was immunoSEQ multiplex PCR. The profile shows 150,000 to 200,000 clones, 70% to 90% of them singletons. The sample comprised peripheral blood. Receptors originate from a human donor in a cohort sampled during active COVID-19.

CDR3 residues: CASSFRLPPREQYF. In DNA, the CDR3 is TGTGCCAGCAGCTTCCGACTACCTCCCCGCGAGCAGTACTTC. V and J are TRBV7-8 and TRBJ2-7; perhaps TRBD2 as D (5 bases). The CDR3 spans 14 residues. The ends were cut back, 3 bases at V and 6 bases at J, with 15 bases in the middle. Germline values: CDR1 SGHVS, CDR2 FQNEAQ.

The chain carries TRBV5-1 and TRBJ1-1; TRBD1 might be the D (6 bases). In germline, CDR1 is SGHRS, CDR2 YFSETQ. This CDR3 spans 13 amino acids. V lost 2 bases and J lost 6, with 11 bases in between. The CDR3 sequence: CASSFGGAPEAFF. For the CDR3, the DNA is TGCGCCAGCAGCTTTGGGGGGGCGCCTGAAGCTTTCTTT. Full variable domain (outside the CDR3, taken from reference TRBV5-1 and TRBJ1-1): KAGVTQTPRYLIKTRGQQVTLSCSPISGHRSVSWYQQTPGQGLQFLFEYFSETQRNKGNFPGRFSGRQFSNSRSEMNVSTLELGDSALYLCASSFGGAPEAFFGQGTRLTVV.

The V and J genes are TRBV7-2 and TRBJ2-7; a weak D match, TRBD2 (5 bases). Trimming cost V 3 bases and J 7 bases, with 19 bases left between them. CDR1 and CDR2 from the germline V gene are SGHTA and FQGNSA. CDR3 length: 15 amino acids. The CDR3 is CASSFLAKPSGEQYF. CDR3 bases: TGTGCCAGCAGCTTTTTAGCGAAACCCTCTGGGGAGCAGTACTTC. Drawing the rest from reference TRBV7-2 and TRBJ2-7, the complete variable domain is GAGVSQSPSNKVTEKGKDVELRCDPISGHTALYWYRQSLGQGLEFLIYFQGNSAPDKSGLPSDRFSAERTGGSVSTLTIQRTQQEDSAVYLCASSFLAKPSGEQYFGPGTRLTVT.

V gene TRBV5-1 combines with J gene TRBJ1-5, with D possibly being TRBD1 (5 bases). The germline V gene has CDR1 SGHRS and CDR2 YFSETQ. The ends were cut back, 0 bases at V and 1 base at J, with 14 bases in the middle. CDR3 length equals 17 residues. CDR3 sequence reads: CASSLGAQGQSNQPQHF. For the CDR3, the DNA is TGCGCCAGCAGCTTGGGGGCGCAGGGCCAGAGCAATCAGCCCCAGCATTTT.

The V call is TRBV9, the J call TRBJ2-2; D is unclear. Germline CDR1 is SGDLS and CDR2 is YYNGEE. There are 15 residues in the CDR3. The germline V and J ends were trimmed by 0 bases and 7 bases, with 13 bases remaining between them. The DNA for the CDR3 is TGTGCCAGCAGCGTAGAACCTACAAGACTCGGGGAGCTGTTTTTT. This sequence encodes CASSVEPTRLGELFF.

The chain employs TRBV27 and TRBJ2-5; no reliable D call. The CDR3 length is 15 residues. V shed 2 bases and J shed 5 bases, with 15 bases lying between them. The germline CDR1 and CDR2 sequences are MNHEY and SMNVEV (reference sequence). The CDR3 reads CASSLHTDLGETQYF. DNA for the CDR3: TGTGCCAGCAGTTTACACACAGACCTTGGGGAGACCCAGTACTTC.

J is TRBJ2-1 and V is TRBV18; 9 positions match TRBD2. V lost 2 bases and J lost 7; bases outside the gene matches: 6. Germline assignment: CDR1 KGHSH and CDR2 LQKENI. This CDR3 has 15 residues. Here the CDR3 reads CASSPGLAGLNEQFF. CDR3 nucleotide sequence: TGTGCCAGCTCACCAGGGCTAGCGGGGTTAAATGAGCAGTTCTTC.

The chain combines TRBV5-4 with TRBJ2-5; a possible D gene is TRBD2 (5 bases). V lost 2 bases, J lost 5 bases, and 13 bases lay in between. CDR3 length: 14 residues. Germline V gene data show CDR1 as SGHNT and CDR2 as YYREEE (reference sequence). The CDR3: CASSLRAPGETQYF. The CDR3 DNA is TGTGCCAGCAGCTTACGGGCGCCGGGGGAGACCCAGTACTTC.

V is TRBV5-6 and J is TRBJ2-1; 7 bases agree with TRBD2. Germline values: CDR1 SGHDT, CDR2 YYEEEE. The CDR3 consists of 12 residues. V lost 2 bases, J lost 10 bases, and 3 bases stayed unmatched. The CDR3 loop reads CASSFGTTEQFF. In DNA form, the CDR3 reads TGTGCCAGCAGCTTTGGGACTACCGAGCAGTTCTTC.

The rearrangement joins TRBV19 to TRBJ1-1, with D possibly TRBD1 on 6 matching bases. CDR1 is LNHDA and CDR2 is SQIVND in the germline V gene (reference sequence). Trimming stripped 5 bases from V and 4 bases from J, with 14 bases between. The length of the CDR3 is 14 residues. In DNA form, the CDR3 reads TGTGCCAGTAGTTGGGGGGGCTCCGGCACTGAAGCTTTCTTT. It codes for CASSWGGSGTEAFF. The full variable domain, rest sourced from reference TRBV19 and TRBJ1-1, is DGGITQSPKYLFRKEGQNVTLSCEQNLNHDAMYWYRQDPGQGLRLIYYSQIVNDFQKGDIAEGYSVSREKKESFPLTVTSAQKNPTAFYLCASSWGGSGTEAFFGQGTRLTVV.

This chain uses TRBV24-1 with TRBJ1-2; possibly TRBD1 for D (5 bases). CDR1 is KGHDR and CDR2 is SFDVKD in the germline V gene. V was trimmed by 3 bases and J by 4 bases, leaving 8 bases between them. This CDR3 has 13 residues. CDR3 DNA sequence: TGTGCCACCAGTGATGGGGGACTCTATGGCTACACCTTC. It translates to CATSDGGLYGYTF.

The V gene is TRBV7-9, the J gene TRBJ2-7, with TRBD2 as a possible D gene (6 bases). The CDR3 extends over 16 amino acids. Trimming removed 1 base at V and 9 bases at J, with 22 bases between. CDR1 SEHNR and CDR2 FQNEAQ come from the germline V gene (reference sequence). CDR3 DNA sequence: TGTGCCAGCAGCTTAGTAGGCGGTAGGCGTCTGCGGGGGCAGTACTTC. Translated: CASSLVGGRRLRGQYF.

The chain is built from TRBV11-2 and TRBJ2-5, with 7 bases fitting TRBD2. The J segment lost 5 bases and the V segment lost 5 bases, leaving 5 bases of the junction unmatched. The CDR3 has 13 residues. Per the germline V gene, CDR1 is SGHAT and CDR2 is FQNNGV. The CDR3 loop is CASSRGGFETQYF. The CDR3 DNA sequence: TGTGCCAGCAGCCGCGGGGGATTCGAGACCCAGTACTTC.

This rearrangement joins TRBV5-1 to TRBJ2-3; 7 nucleotides match TRBD2. The length of the CDR3 is 15 residues. The ends lost 2 bases at V and 2 bases at J; junction bases unmatched: 5. CDR1 is SGHRS and CDR2 is YFSETQ in the germline V gene. The CDR3 sequence: CASSFVAGDTDTQYF. CDR3 sequence (DNA): TGCGCCAGCAGCTTTGTTGCGGGAGACACAGATACGCAGTATTTT.

The chain has TRBV6-4 and TRBJ2-2; D is ambiguous. The germline V and J ends were trimmed by 3 bases and 3 bases, with 8 bases remaining between them. The V gene's germline CDR1 is MRHNA and CDR2 SNTAGT. This CDR3 has 14 amino acids. This CDR3 is CASSEGTDTGELFF. DNA of the CDR3: TGTGCCAGCAGTGAAGGTACAGACACCGGGGAGCTGTTTTTT.

This clone has just one count. This chain joins TRBV27 and TRBJ1-2; 10 bases match TRBD1. V trimming: 6 bases; J trimming: 7 bases; junction bases outside the gene matches: 14. The CDR3 spans 16 residues. CDR1 and CDR2 (germline): MNHEY, SMNVEV (reference sequence). In DNA, the CDR3 is TGTGCCAGCAGCCCGGGACAGGGGCCACTTGGGGGTGGCTACACCTTC. Translating gives CASSPGQGPLGGGYTF.

CDR3 sequence: CASSVQGSGVNTEAFF. The CDR3 DNA is TGTGCCAGTAGTGTACAGGGTAGTGGGGTAAACACTGAAGCTTTCTTT. V and J are TRBV19 and TRBJ1-1; perhaps TRBD1 as D (6 bases). V was trimmed by 5 bases and J by 2 bases, leaving 18 bases between them. Germline CDR1 and CDR2: LNHDA and SQIVND (reference sequence). This CDR3 contains 16 residues.

The chain joins TRBV7-2 to TRBJ1-2, with TRBD1 matching over 9 bases. V dropped 0 bases and J dropped 7; count of bases not matched to a gene: 9. CDR3 length: 16 residues. The germline CDR1 and CDR2 sequences are SGHTA and FQGNSA. Written as DNA, the CDR3 is TGTGCCAGCAGCTTAGCGGCACAGGGGGCCGCCCGTGGCTACACCTTC. It yields the protein CASSLAAQGAARGYTF.

This sequence joins TRBV27 and TRBJ2-3, with 8 bases aligning to TRBD2. Losses at the gene ends were 0 bases for V and 4 bases for J; bases not matched to a gene: 6. The germline V gene has CDR1 MNHEY and CDR2 SMNVEV (reference sequence). The CDR3 contains 16 residues. The CDR3 sequence is CASSLSLSGGSDTQYF. For the CDR3, the DNA is TGTGCCAGCAGTTTATCTTTGAGCGGGGGTTCAGATACGCAGTATTTT.

The CDR3 loop is CASSPRTSLNTGELFF. In nucleotides, the CDR3 is TGTGCCAGCAGCCCCAGGACTAGCTTGAACACCGGGGAGCTGTTTTTT. This chain links TRBV7-8 with TRBJ2-2; TRBD2 matches at 8 bases. Germline V gene sequence: CDR1 SGHVS, CDR2 FQNEAQ. CDR3 length equals 16 residues. V was clipped by 5 bases and J by 1 base; unmatched bases: 6.

This clone was seen just once. V and J are TRBV5-1 and TRBJ2-5, with TRBD1 identical over 9 bases. Trimming removed 2 bases from V and 6 bases from J; junction bases left unmatched: 11. From germline, CDR1 is SGHRS and CDR2 YFSETQ. CDR3 length equals 16 residues. The DNA for the CDR3 is TGCGCCAGCAGCTTCGCCCCCCAGGACAGGGGCAAGACCCAGTACTTC. Translation: CASSFAPQDRGKTQYF.

The chain links TRBV7-2 to TRBJ2-1, with 12 bases that match TRBD2. The CDR3 covers 17 residues. Germline assignment: CDR1 SGHTA and CDR2 FQGNSA. With V trimmed by 5 bases and J by 8 bases, 13 bases remained unmatched. The CDR3: CASSPRLAGAAVDEQFF. In DNA, the CDR3 is TGTGCCAGCAGCCCACGACTAGCGGGGGCCGCCGTGGATGAGCAGTTCTTC.

The V call is TRBV27, the J call TRBJ1-2; 10 bases map to TRBD1. The V gene end was trimmed by 6 bases and the J gene end by 3 bases; junction bases not matched to a gene: 10. The CDR3 runs to 16 residues. Germline CDR1 and CDR2: MNHEY and SMNVEV (reference sequence). CDR3 coding DNA: TGTGCCAGCAGAGAGACAGGGGGCATTGTCGACTATGGCTACACCTTC. It translates to CASRETGGIVDYGYTF.

J is TRBJ2-1 and V is TRBV5-4; D gene unclear. The CDR3 has 14 residues. The ends were cut back, 0 bases at V and 4 bases at J, with 8 bases in the middle. CDR1 and CDR2 from the germline V gene are SGHNT and YYREEE (reference sequence). In DNA form, the CDR3 reads TGTGCCAGCAGCTTGGATAGAACTTACAATGAGCAGTTCTTC. Encoded protein: CASSLDRTYNEQFF.